The subject of this entry is one T cell receptor beta chain. The data belong to a study of OX40 agonist ivuxolimab in advanced cancers. Profiling relied on immunoSEQ multiplex PCR, and the TCRdb table lists in-frame clones only, not all of them. The repertoire holds some 44,000 clones, with 85% to 90% as singletons. The material was CD4+ or CD8+ T cells sorted from blood, obtained in a trial of the OX40 agonist ivuxolimab. The source of this sequence is an adult with an advanced solid tumor such as melanoma, head and neck, liver or kidney cancer.

The CDR3 loop is CASSVRATDTQYF. The CDR3 DNA follows: TGTGCCAGCAGTGTCCGGGCTACAGATACGCAGTATTTT. The chain employs TRBV25-1 and TRBJ2-3; no firm D call. Trimming left V 4 bases short and J 3 bases short, with 8 bases between. The CDR3 has 13 amino acids. Germline V gives CDR1 MGHDK, CDR2 SYGVNS.